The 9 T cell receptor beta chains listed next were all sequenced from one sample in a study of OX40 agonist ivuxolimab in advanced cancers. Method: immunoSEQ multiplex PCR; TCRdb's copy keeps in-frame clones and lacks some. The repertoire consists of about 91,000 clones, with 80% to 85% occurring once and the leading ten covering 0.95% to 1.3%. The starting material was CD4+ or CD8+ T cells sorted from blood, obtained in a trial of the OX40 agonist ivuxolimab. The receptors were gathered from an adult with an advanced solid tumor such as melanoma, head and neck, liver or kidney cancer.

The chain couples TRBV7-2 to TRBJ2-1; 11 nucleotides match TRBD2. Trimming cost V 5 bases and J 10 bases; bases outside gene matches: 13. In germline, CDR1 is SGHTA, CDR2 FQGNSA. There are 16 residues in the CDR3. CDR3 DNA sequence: TGTGCCAGCAGCCGGTCCACCGGGACTAGCGGTAAGGAGCAGTTCTTC. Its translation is CASSRSTGTSGKEQFF.

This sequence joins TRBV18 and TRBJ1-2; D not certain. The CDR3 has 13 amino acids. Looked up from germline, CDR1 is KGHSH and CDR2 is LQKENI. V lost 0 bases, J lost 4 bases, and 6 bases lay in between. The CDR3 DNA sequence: TGTGCCAGCTCACCACCACATGGCTATGGCTACACCTTC. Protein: CASSPPHGYGYTF.

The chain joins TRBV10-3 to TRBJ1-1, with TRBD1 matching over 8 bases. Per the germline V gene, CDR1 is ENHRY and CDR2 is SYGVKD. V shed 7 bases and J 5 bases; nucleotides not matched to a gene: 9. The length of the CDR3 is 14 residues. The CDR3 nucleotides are TGTGCCATCATGGGGGGGGACAGGAAAACTGAAGCTTTCTTT. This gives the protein CAIMGGDRKTEAFF.

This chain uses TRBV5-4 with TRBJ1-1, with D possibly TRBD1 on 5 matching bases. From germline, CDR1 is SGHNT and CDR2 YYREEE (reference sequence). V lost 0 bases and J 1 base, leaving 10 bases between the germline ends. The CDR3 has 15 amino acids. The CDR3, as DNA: TGTGCCAGCAGCTTGGGAGTCGACAGGAACACTGAAGCTTTCTTT. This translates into CASSLGVDRNTEAFF.

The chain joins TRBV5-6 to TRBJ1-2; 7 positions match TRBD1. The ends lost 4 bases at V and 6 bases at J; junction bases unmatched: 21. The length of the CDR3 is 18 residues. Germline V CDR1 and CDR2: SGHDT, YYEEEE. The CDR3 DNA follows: TGTGCCAGCAGCCGTTCCCACGCGGGACAGAGGCTCGTGGATGGCTACACCTTC. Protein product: CASSRSHAGQRLVDGYTF.

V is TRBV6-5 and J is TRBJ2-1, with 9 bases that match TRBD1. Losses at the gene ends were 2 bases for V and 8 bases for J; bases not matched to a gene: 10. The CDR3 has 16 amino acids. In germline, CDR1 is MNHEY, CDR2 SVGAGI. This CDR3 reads CASSYQGQGYIDEQFF. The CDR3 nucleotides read TGTGCCAGCAGTTACCAAGGACAGGGGTATATAGATGAGCAGTTCTTC.

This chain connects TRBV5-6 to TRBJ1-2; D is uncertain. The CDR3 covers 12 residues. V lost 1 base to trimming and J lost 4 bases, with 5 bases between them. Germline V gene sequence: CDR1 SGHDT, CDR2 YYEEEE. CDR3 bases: TGTGCCAGCAGCTTGCCGAGCTATGGCTACACCTTC. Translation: CASSLPSYGYTF.

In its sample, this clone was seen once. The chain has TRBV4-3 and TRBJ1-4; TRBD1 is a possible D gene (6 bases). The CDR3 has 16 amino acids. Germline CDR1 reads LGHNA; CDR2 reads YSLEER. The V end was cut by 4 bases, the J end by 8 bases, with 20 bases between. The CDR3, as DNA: TGCGCCAGCAGCCCTAAACTTGGAGGGGGTAGGGAAAAACTGTTTTTT. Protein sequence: CASSPKLGGGREKLFF.

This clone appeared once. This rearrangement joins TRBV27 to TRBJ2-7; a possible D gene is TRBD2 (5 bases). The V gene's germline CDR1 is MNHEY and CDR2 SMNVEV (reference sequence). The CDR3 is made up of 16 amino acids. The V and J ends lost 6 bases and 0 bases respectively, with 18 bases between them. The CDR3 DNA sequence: TGTGCCAGCAGCCCCTACCCTAGCAGAGGCTCCTACGAGCAGTACTTC. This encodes CASSPYPSRGSYEQYF.